The T cell receptor (beta chain) under discussion was sequenced for a study of cytomegalovirus exposure and HLA in healthy donors (dated by TCRdb to the late 2010s). Background on the whole study: An earlier analysis of 587 of the donors reported roughly 300 Gb of sequence data and 117 million unique TCR beta sequences obtained from approximately 180 million T cells. An early release covering around 630 HLA-typed donors comprised 300 to 350 gigabases of sequencing data and roughly 86 million unique TCR sequences. Among the roughly 400 genotyped donors, around 81% belonged to the genetic ancestry cluster associated with self-reported Caucasian donors. The study aimed to test whether cataloging public T cell receptors could reveal signatures of past pathogen exposure. The study profiled the T cell repertoires of 500 to 800 subjects by immunosequencing and related them to cytomegalovirus serostatus. A separate validation cohort of roughly 110 different subjects was used in addition to the 666-subject first cohort. To predict cytomegalovirus infection status, the study brought together high-throughput TCR immunosequencing, statistical association of individual TCRs with disease status, and machine learning. A later analysis re-examined previously published TCR beta repertoires from just over 650 donors and added high-resolution HLA genotyping to investigate patterns of TCR occurrence. Rather than drawing on any new phenotypic data, the later analysis identified candidate immune exposures from TCR beta sequences and the way those sequences occurred across donors. An earlier analysis of 587 of the donors applied high-throughput TCR beta sequencing to assess whether each TCR beta V gene segment acted as functional or pseudogenic. Alongside the repertoire data, information on donor age, sex, ethnicity and CMV serostatus was compiled. A later genetic analysis took genome-wide SNP genotypes for about three fifths of the 666 donors and used that subset as a discovery cohort. Every repertoire in the discovery cohort had been generated on one and the same sequencing platform. HLA typing covered class I and class II loci at four-digit resolution. The number of donors typed differed by locus, with roughly 629-640 for A, B, C, DRB1 and DQB1, over 500 for DQA1, 600 to 610 for DPA1, and 472 for DPB1. Roughly 5 DR-DQ haplotypes were handled as single units for association and clustering, since linkage in the cohort was strong. On average, 235,054 unique TCR beta nucleotide sequences were sequenced per donor among a few hundred genotyped donors of the cohort, with roughly 20% of those sequences being non-productive. General conclusions and limits of the study: Three of the identified cytomegalovirus-associated TCR beta chains were confirmed in vitro to be specific for cytomegalovirus antigens. In a later genetic analysis, fewer N-insertions in productive TCRs were reported among donors in an Asian-associated ancestry cluster than the roughly 710-donor mean. A later analysis found that most CMV-associated TCR beta chains appeared HLA-restricted, with HLA associations seemingly driven largely by CMV exposure. For the cohort, immune exposure information was limited to CMV serostatus. Because some donors lacked HLA typing at each locus, the association tests relied only on the typed subset. The study listed 150 to 200 TCR beta chains as associated with cytomegalovirus. According to a later analysis, TCR association rates differed among HLA loci, with DRB1 alleles showing the most associated TCRs and HLA-C alleles showing the fewest. A cluster of highly shared sequence variants was judged likely to represent a technical artifact of the sequencing pipeline. A further reported finding was that TCR beta sequences accurately predicted the HLA-A and HLA-B alleles for most subjects in the first cohort. Cytomegalovirus status was reported to be diagnosed by the classifier with high specificity and sensitivity in both the original and validation cohorts. Roughly 17 rarely observed V segments, including chromosome 9 orphons, were excluded from the earlier analysis of 550 to 700 of the donors because counts were too low. Across donors, most TCR sequences were observed very rarely, whereas some public TCRs were present in many individuals. The authors suggested that the approach could potentially be extended to other disease states and immunological phenotypes. Sequencing depth was assumed to be roughly uniform across donors in the presence/absence analyses, though that assumption may not hold. In a later analysis, several top co-occurrence clusters were reported to appear linked to parvovirus B19, influenza, CMV and Epstein-Barr virus. Specific HLA alleles were associated with some 15,000 TCR beta sequences at a false discovery rate of 0.05 in a later analysis. The cohort was sequenced for TCR beta chains only, and without alpha or paired-chain data the features that could be detected were limited. In an earlier analysis of about 550 of the donors, most TCR beta V segments were observed in productive rearrangements about 87% or about 30% of the time, broadly matching IMGT annotations. In a later analysis, HLA-associated TCR beta chains were found to be more clonally expanded and to have lower generation probabilities than equally common non-associated chains. Strong co-occurrence of HLA alleles, especially DR and DQ, made assigning TCR associations to individual alleles difficult. A later genetic analysis associated a missense DCLRE1C variant with V-gene and J-gene trimming of TCR beta chains, and an independent cohort replicated the association. Linkage disequilibrium might explain the correlated functional status among segregating V segments, but an unknown experimental factor could not be excluded.

Receptor libraries were prepared by the immunoSEQ multiplex PCR assay. For the multiplex PCR, a mixture combining 60 forward primers for TCR Vbeta segments and 13 reverse primers for TCR Jbeta segments was used. A multiplex PCR assay on genomic DNA amplified the CDR3 region of rearranged TCR beta genes. Amplified TCR beta libraries were sequenced as 87-base-pair reads on the Illumina HiSeq System. As for how the authors treated the data: A later analysis tallied roughly 78 million unique TCR beta chains across the 660 or so repertoires, and about 12 million of those chains were shared by two or more donors. A nearest-neighbor algorithm error-corrected the raw reads and collapsed the reads into unique sequences, merging closely related sequences to remove PCR and sequencing errors. To assign V, D and J gene segments, CDR3 sequences were aligned to IMGT reference sequences. Each retained sequence needed at least a six-nucleotide match to both a V gene segment and a J gene segment. A rearrangement counted as productive if the CDR3 had no stop codons and remained in frame with V and J, and every other rearrangement counted as non-productive. CDR3 was defined by IMGT convention, running from the second conserved V-encoded cysteine to the conserved J-encoded phenylalanine. In an earlier analysis of some 550 of the donors, sequences lacking an unambiguous match to a single V gene segment were excluded. An earlier analysis of over 450 of the donors classified V segments as functional when productive rearrangements were above 56.7% and as segregating when the standard deviation between donors was above 5%. A statistical classification framework was developed to diagnose cytomegalovirus status using the catalog of TCR beta chain sequences. V and J gene assignment, in a later analysis, came from comparing TCR nucleotide sequences with IMGT/GENE-DB human TR gene sequences. The TCRdist pipeline was used in a later analysis to assign CDR3 sequences and most-parsimonious VDJ recombination scenarios. In a later analysis, each TCR beta chain was defined by its CDR3 amino acid sequence together with its V-gene family, and reads lacking a unique V-gene family were excluded. A later analysis removed 600 or so highly shared, low-generation-probability nucleotide sequences to deal with suspected cross-contamination and a sequencing artifact. In a later analysis, a clonal expansion index for each public chain was calculated from normalized within-repertoire ranks of inferred template counts. Generation probabilities in a later analysis came from a VDJ recombination model fitted to out-of-frame rearrangements, and those results were checked against IGoR. In a later analysis, hypergeometric tests were used to score TCR-TCR, TCR-HLA and TCR-CMV co-occurrence, with a repertoire-size bias correction applied to TCR pairs. A later analysis estimated false discovery rates by permuting HLA or CMV assignments 20 times. In a later analysis, co-occurring TCRs were grouped using DBSCAN, with TCRdist sequence similarity added in when clustering inside HLA-allele-positive subsets. Repertoires with fewer than 30,000 or more than 120,000 public chains, plus five repertoires with anomalous nucleotide sharing, were excluded from co-occurrence clustering. This immuneACCESS table, as held by TCRdb, lists in-frame sequences with V and J called but not all clones. Of the missing ones, under half trace to an unresolved V gene in checked studies; the others have no known cause. Clonal size and the V and J genes are those of that table, whereas D and trimming came from the DNA. The sample table holds approximately 160,000 clones, of which roughly 80% were seen once. The ten largest clones take up roughly 1.6% of the sample.

In regard to this clone: This clone's antigen is unknown. No base-level quality is on record; no much larger clone is a single base apart.

The cohort comprised several hundred healthy bone marrow donors. At the time of sampling, every cohort member was nominally healthy, though immune exposures that went unrecorded were likely present. The donor was CMV seropositive and was included in the group of about 290 seropositive cohort members. A peripheral blood sample was provided by each donor, and peripheral blood mononuclear cells were used for TCR beta sequencing. Genomic DNA was extracted from the blood cell samples with the Qiagen DNeasy Blood Extraction Kit. Sequences were obtained from PBMCs. This receptor was identified in a girl aged 10 to 17 in good health and CMV-seropositive.

The CDR3 protein sequence reads: CAWSQGYDQPQHF. At the DNA level, the sequence is TGTGCCTGGAGTCAGGGATACGATCAGCCCCAGCATTTT. This chain joins TRBV30 to TRBJ1-5; TRBD1 is possibly the D segment (5 matching bases). V is shortened by 2 bases, J by 5 bases, and the region joining them spans 10 bases. The CDR3 runs 13 residues from the cysteine to the phenylalanine. Of all the DNA, just the CDR3 is kept, 39 bases in frame from base 1. CDR1 and CDR2, per the germline V gene (reference sequence), are GTSNPN and SVGIG.